The T cell receptor beta chain described here comes from a study of T-cell memory formation after mild COVID-19. V shed 2 bases and J 4 bases; nucleotides not matched to a gene: 4. Germline assignment: CDR1 SNHLY and CDR2 FYNNEI. The CDR3 runs 14 residues. Constant-segment primers served in 5'RACE that generated TCR alpha and TCR beta cDNA libraries bearing sample barcodes and UMIs. A single record per CDR3 protein comes from TCRdb applying MiXCR to the 5' RACE reads. The table shows hundreds of thousands of distinct CDR3 sequences, with more than 15% occurring only once. The clonotype was recovered from an adult woman who had mild COVID-19 (a few samples of this study predate the infection). Cell type and time point are not known. The chain uses TRBV2 and TRBJ1-2, with 7 nucleotides matching TRBD1. What was sequenced was PBMCs or a T cell subset sorted from them (not recorded which). This chain's CDR3 is CASSEHAGGYGYTF. CDR3 sequence (DNA): TGTGCCAGCAGTGAACACGCAGGGGGCTATGGCTACACCTTC.